This T cell receptor (beta chain) was captured by sequencing in a study of blood T cell repertoires in COVID-19 (dated by TCRdb to the early 2020s). In terms of the full investigation: Collaborator samples came from the United States, Italy and Spain and covered acute and convalescent phases of COVID-19. The samples were drawn from two sources: the first 160 participants of the ongoing ImmuneRACE study, and over 1,000 subjects contributed by 6 global collaborators. HLA class I and class II types, where available, came from metadata supplied by the sample provider rather than from assay-based typing. The prospective study material was composed of cDNA or gDNA derived from T cells, B-cell-depleted T cells, or PBMCs. Sample metadata almost always included a de-identified subject ID, COVID-19 status, age in years and sex. The repertoires were released in a freely available public database meant as a resource for research on the immune response to SARS-CoV-2. Deeply sampled blood TCRbeta repertoires from subjects exposed to, actively infected with, or recovered from COVID-19 were included in the dataset.

CDR1 and CDR2 are drawn from the germline V gene: MNHEY, SVGAGI. The CDR3 spans 13 residues, from the cysteine through the phenylalanine. The entry retains the CDR3 DNA only, 39 bases that are in frame from base 1. V was cut back by 2 bases and J by 2 bases, leaving a gap of 6 bases between them. Overall results and qualifications from the work: How much clinical and demographic metadata was included differed by source and by participant, and the metadata was provided uncurated.

TCRbeta CDR3 regions were amplified from genomic DNA by means of the immunoSEQ Assay, a bias-controlled multiplex PCR. The authors' analysis ran thus. The number of nucleated cells in each sample was estimated from the amplification of reference gene primers within the assay. To quantify the absolute abundance of each unique TCRbeta CDR3 rearrangement, sequence reads were collapsed and filtered. For each sample, productive Simpson clonality was calculated as the square root of Simpson's diversity index over productive rearrangements. This immuneACCESS table, as held by TCRdb, lists in-frame sequences with V and J called but not all clones. Of the missing ones, under half trace to an unresolved V gene in checked studies; the others have no known cause. That table furnishes V, J and clone size, whereas the DNA furnished D and trimming. For this sample there are approximately 120,000 clones; approximately 90% appear just once. The ten largest clones capture around 2.2% of the sample.

Points on this clone: Its antigen is still unknown. No much larger clonotype is one base removed from it; base qualities were not supplied.

One collaborating source in Seattle enrolled patients while the patients were actively infected and followed the patients over time throughout the course of disease. Each collaborating institution followed its own protocols to collect whole blood in K2EDTA tubes. For TCRbeta analysis, collaborators shipped samples in one of three forms: frozen whole blood, isolated PBMCs, or DNA extracted from either of those sample types. The sample was peripheral blood. This TCR derives from a man between 50 and 59 years old with COVID-19, enrolled during active disease. The V and J genes are TRBV6-5 and TRBJ1-2; the D gene is possibly TRBD1, with 6 bases matching. The encoded CDR3 is CASSYQGNYGYTF. The nucleotide sequence is TGTGCCAGCAGTTACCAGGGGAACTATGGCTACACCTTC.